Listed below are T cell receptor beta chains from one sample, sequenced in a study of blood T cells in healthy people across ages. MiXCR, run by TCRdb on the 5' RACE reads, gives a single entry per CDR3 protein. The sample shows 540,000 or so distinct CDR3 sequences, 25% to 30% of them seen only once. Sample: blood. These receptors originate from an older woman in good health. CDR3s include the opening cysteine and the closing phenylalanine or tryptophan. The D gene is left open where the match is weak. The size entry is marked missing in some rows and otherwise reads once, few, many or a size class.

v_gene	d_gene	abundance	j_gene	CDR3nt	CDR3aa
TRBV4-1	-	few	TRBJ1-1	TGCGCCAGCAGCCAAGTGAGCCCCTTGAACACTGAAGCTTTCTTT	CASSQVSPLNTEAFF
TRBV9	-	-	TRBJ2-1	TGTGCCAGCAGCGTCAAACCTAGCTCCTACAATGAGCAGTTCTTC	CASSVKPSSYNEQFF
TRBV7-8	-	-	TRBJ2-2	TGTGCCAGCAGCTTAGCGTGGGACTCCCGAGGTACCGGGGAGCTGTTTTTT	CASSLAWDSRGTGELFF
TRBV5-6	TRBD2	few	TRBJ2-5	TGTGCCAGCAGCTTACTAGCGTCGGAGACCCAGTACTTC	CASSLLASETQYF
TRBV7-2	-	-	TRBJ1-1	TGTGCCAGCAGCGCCCGACGGGGGAACACTGAAGCTTTCTTT	CASSARRGNTEAFF
TRBV10-3	TRBD1	-	TRBJ1-2	TGTGCCATCACGGGACAGGGGCAAATCGATGGCTACACCTTC	CAITGQGQIDGYTF
TRBV10-3	TRBD1	few	TRBJ1-3	TGTGCCATCGCACCGGGACAGGGGGCTTTCGGTGGAAACACCATATATTTT	CAIAPGQGAFGGNTIYF
TRBV30	TRBD1	few	TRBJ2-1	TGTGCCTGGAGTATGGCAGGGGGCTTGGATGAGCAGTTCTTC	CAWSMAGGLDEQFF
TRBV11-2	-	-	TRBJ2-7	TGTGCCAGCAGCTTAGGACTAACCTACCAGAACGAGCAGTACTTC	CASSLGLTYQNEQYF
TRBV19	TRBD1	-	TRBJ1-5	TGTGCCAGTAGCAACCAGGGGGATCAGCCCCAGCATTTT	CASSNQGDQPQHF
TRBV15	-	-	TRBJ1-2	TGTGCCACCAGCAGTCGGATCTTGGAGAACTGGAGCGGCTACACCTTC	CATSSRILENWSGYTF
TRBV5-1	-	many	TRBJ2-5	TGCGCCAGCAGCACGGACGGTCTTAGGGGGACCCAGTACTTC	CASSTDGLRGTQYF
TRBV6-6	TRBD1	-	TRBJ2-7	TGTGCCAGCAGTTACTCGAGTCAGGGGGCCCTCCACGAGCAGTACTTC	CASSYSSQGALHEQYF
TRBV7-2	-	-	TRBJ1-2	TGTGCCAGCAGCCCAACGTCGGACACAATCTATGGCTACACCTTC	CASSPTSDTIYGYTF
TRBV10-3	-	-	TRBJ1-3	TGTGCCATCAGGGGAGACCTCTCTGGAAACACCATATATTTT	CAIRGDLSGNTIYF
TRBV5-1	TRBD2	-	TRBJ2-1	TGCGCCAGCAGCGTACGTAGCGGGGGGTTGAACGAGCAGTTCTTC	CASSVRSGGLNEQFF
TRBV7-2	-	-	TRBJ2-6	TGTGCCAGCAGCCGCCCCCCAGGAACTGGGGCCAACGTCCTGACTTTC	CASSRPPGTGANVLTF
TRBV5-1	-	once	TRBJ2-3	TGCGCCAGCAGCTTGCAGGGTGTACAAGATACGCAGTATTTT	CASSLQGVQDTQYF
TRBV20-1	TRBD1	-	TRBJ2-7	TGCAGTGCCGAGACAGGGGTGGGTTACGAGCAGTACTTC	CSAETGVGYEQYF
TRBV11-2	-	many	TRBJ2-6	TGTGCCAGCAGTTCCAGAGCTGGGGCCAACGTCCTGACTTTC	CASSSRAGANVLTF
TRBV24-1	-	few	TRBJ1-1	TGTGCCACCAGTGATTTGCGGAATGGGAACACTGAAGCTTTCTTT	CATSDLRNGNTEAFF
TRBV24-1	-	-	TRBJ2-1	TGTGCCACCAGACTAGCCCCCAACCATGAGCAGTTCTTC	CATRLAPNHEQFF
TRBV20-1	-	many	TRBJ2-3	TGCAGTGCTAGAGATCCGGCAGCTAGCACAGATACGCAGTATTTT	CSARDPAASTDTQYF
TRBV20-1	TRBD1	few	TRBJ2-3	TGCAGTGCTCAGGGACAGGGGGGAGATACGCAGTATTTT	CSAQGQGGDTQYF
TRBV4-1	-	few	TRBJ2-4	TGCGCCAGCAGCCAAGTACACAGGGCCAAAAACATTCAGTACTTC	CASSQVHRAKNIQYF
TRBV7-2	-	-	TRBJ1-2	TGTGCCAGCAGCAATCTTCAGGGACAAGATAACTATAGCTACACCTTC	CASSNLQGQDNYSYTF
TRBV5-6	TRBD2	few	TRBJ2-1	TGTGCCAGCAGCTTACGAGCTAGCGGGGGGTTTGATGAGCAGTTCTTC	CASSLRASGGFDEQFF
TRBV12-3/TRBV12-4	-	-	TRBJ1-2	TGTGCCAGCAGGGCCGACCCGGGACGGGCAATTAACTATGGCTACACCTTC	CASRADPGRAINYGYTF
TRBV11-2	-	-	TRBJ2-3	TGTGCCAGCAGACTAGGAGCAGATACGCAGTATTTT	CASRLGADTQYF
TRBV3-1	-	-	TRBJ1-2	TGTGCCAGCAGCCCCGGTCTCAGCCATGGCTACACCTTC	CASSPGLSHGYTF
TRBV6-5	-	-	TRBJ2-1	TGTGCCAGCAGTTACTCCCCCCGGTTTGAGCAGTTCTTC	CASSYSPRFEQFF
TRBV14	-	-	TRBJ2-1	TGTGCCAGCAGCCAAGGGCCCGGGAGTGTGTCCTACAATGAGCAGTTCTTC	CASSQGPGSVSYNEQFF
TRBV2	-	-	TRBJ2-5	TGTGCCAGCAGTGATGGTAGGAGCGTGGAGACCCAGTACTTC	CASSDGRSVETQYF
TRBV9	-	-	TRBJ2-1	TGTGCCAGCAGCGTGGGTGGACAGAACAATGAGCAGTTCTTC	CASSVGGQNNEQFF
TRBV12-3/TRBV12-4	-	medium-sized	TRBJ1-1	TGTGCCAGCAGTTTAGCCTTGGGGGTAATTTACCAGCCGGTTGTTGAAGCTTTCTTT	CASSLALGVIYQPVVEAFF
TRBV5-1	TRBD2	-	TRBJ2-1	TGCGCCAGCAGCTTGGGTGGTCGGGGACTAGCGGGGAGTTACAATGAGCAGTTCTTC	CASSLGGRGLAGSYNEQFF
TRBV10-3	TRBD1	-	TRBJ1-2	TGTGCCATCGCTAAGGGACAGGGGATGAATGGCTACACCTTC	CAIAKGQGMNGYTF
TRBV19	-	few	TRBJ1-4	TGTGCCAGTAGTGACGGCCCCGGACGGGCTAATGAAAAACTGTTTTTT	CASSDGPGRANEKLFF
TRBV4-3	-	few	TRBJ1-1	TGCGCCAGCAGCCAAGATGACAGGAGGAACACTGAAGCTTTCTTT	CASSQDDRRNTEAFF
TRBV4-2	TRBD1	many	TRBJ1-3	TGTGCCACCGGAGGAGGGACAGGCCCCGGAAACACCATATATTTT	CATGGGTGPGNTIYF
TRBV9	-	-	TRBJ1-3	TGTGCCAGCAGCGCCGTCCCTGGAAACACCATATATTTT	CASSAVPGNTIYF
TRBV12-3/TRBV12-4	TRBD1	few	TRBJ1-1	TGTGCCAGCAGTCCGGGACAGTCAAAGGCTGAAGCTTTCTTT	CASSPGQSKAEAFF
TRBV20-1	TRBD1	-	TRBJ2-7	TGCAGTGCTAGGGCATTGGGACAGGGGGCGGGAGAGCAGTACTTC	CSARALGQGAGEQYF
TRBV5-1	-	few	TRBJ2-7	TGCGCCAGCAGCTTGGGACAGCCCGGAGACGAGCAGTACTTC	CASSLGQPGDEQYF
TRBV5-1	-	-	TRBJ1-2	TGCGCCAGCAGCCTTGGGGGAGCCCCGGAATACTATGGCTACACCTTC	CASSLGGAPEYYGYTF
TRBV7-2	-	few	TRBJ1-2	TGTGCCAGCAGATTAAATAACTATGGCTACACCTTC	CASRLNNYGYTF
TRBV6-2/TRBV6-3	TRBD2	-	TRBJ2-7	TGTGCCAGCAGATTCGGGACTAGTTCGTACTTC	CASRFGTSSYF
TRBV28	TRBD2	-	TRBJ2-1	TGTGCCAGCAGTCCTAGCGGGGGGGCCTTATACAATGAGCAGTTCTTC	CASSPSGGALYNEQFF